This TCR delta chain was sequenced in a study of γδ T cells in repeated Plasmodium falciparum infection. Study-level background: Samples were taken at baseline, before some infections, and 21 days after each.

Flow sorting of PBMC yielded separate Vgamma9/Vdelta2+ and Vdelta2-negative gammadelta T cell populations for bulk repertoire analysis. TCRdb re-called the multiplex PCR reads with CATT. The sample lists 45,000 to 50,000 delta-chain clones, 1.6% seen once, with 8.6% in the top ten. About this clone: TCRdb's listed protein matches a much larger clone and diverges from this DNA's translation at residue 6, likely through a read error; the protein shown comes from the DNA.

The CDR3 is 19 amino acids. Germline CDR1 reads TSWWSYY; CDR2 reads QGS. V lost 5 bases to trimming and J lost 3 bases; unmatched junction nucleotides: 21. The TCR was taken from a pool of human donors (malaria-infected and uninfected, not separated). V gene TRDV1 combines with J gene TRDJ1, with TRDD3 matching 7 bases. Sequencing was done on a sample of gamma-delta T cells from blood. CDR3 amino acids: CALGPPKTRSEDTPDKLIF. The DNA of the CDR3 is TGTGCTCTTGGGCCCCCTAAAACAAGGAGCGAGGATACGCCCGATAAACTCATCTTT.